This T cell receptor beta chain was obtained from a study of identical twins. Broader study findings: Out-of-frame alpha sequences common to twins exhibited a surplus of low generation probability. Memory repertoires showed no such pattern, whereas abundant cord blood beta clonotypes carried fewer insertions.

Each CDR3 protein gets one entry after TCRdb re-called the 5' RACE reads with MiXCR. Among about 520,000 distinct CDR3 sequences, around 20% were seen once, and the ten largest hold around 1%. This clonotype was seen a handful of times. Its target is not known. CDR3 length: 15 amino acids. Germline lookup yields CDR1 SGHRS and CDR2 YFSETQ. V dropped 7 bases and J dropped 0; count of bases not matched to a gene: 8. The sample was also linked to a second study, of T cells expressing NK-cell markers. This second study notes: One of the eight sequenced donors was seronegative, whereas the other seven were HCMV-seropositive. An anti-gamma-delta TCR antibody was added in several experiments. It restricted sorting to alpha-beta TCR-expressing T cells.

Input material: CD4+ T cells sorted from blood. The chain couples TRBV5-1 to TRBJ2-3, with 7 bases fitting TRBD1. The sequence was collected from a woman between 18 and 30 years old in good health. CDR3 sequence (DNA): TGCGCCAGCCAACAGGGGCCAACTAGCACAGATACGCAGTATTTT. Protein product: CASQQGPTSTDTQYF. The full variable domain, completed using reference TRBV5-1 and TRBJ2-3, is KAGVTQTPRYLIKTRGQQVTLSCSPISGHRSVSWYQQTPGQGLQFLFEYFSETQRNKGNFPGRFSGRQFSNSRSEMNVSTLELGDSALYLCASQQGPTSTDTQYFGPGTRLTVL.